This TCR beta chain was captured by sequencing in a study of tissue T cells after allogeneic stem cell transplantation. Findings and limits, study-wide: In patients and mice, blood and spleen missed much of tissue repertoire. Some tissue clones might be persisting host cells; their alloreactivity or antigen specificity was not determined.

CDR3 sequences, V/J genes, frequencies and template counts came from survey-depth TCRbeta sequencing. Repertoires were generated with immunoSEQ multiplex PCR, while TCRdb's copy carries only in-frame clones and drops some. The sample has around 7,500 clones, approximately 50% seen once. The sample's time point: mouse harvest day 7 after allogeneic transplant. Tail vein injection delivered 10^7 T-cell-depleted bone marrow cells and 10^6 splenic CD5+ T cells. Mice had MHC-mismatched B6 into BALB/c GVHD, sampled day 7 or 14. This clone is medium-sized. Its antigen is currently unknown. The listed genes are named as in mouse. The read falls 1 residue short of the CDR3 end, and the missing part is taken from the germline J gene. In germline, CDR1 is FNHDT, CDR2 SITEND (reference sequence). The CDR3 has 14 residues. V was shortened by 2 bases and J by 0 bases, with 6 bases between the two germline ends.

The chain couples TRBV19 to TRBJ1-3; a weak D match, TRBD1 (5 bases). The sequence was obtained from a female BALB/c mouse given C57BL/6 T cells with graft-versus-host disease after an allogeneic hematopoietic cell transplant. The sequenced material came from gut tissue. The CDR3 DNA, read in part, is TGTGCCAGCAGTATCAGGGATTCTGGAAATACGCTCTAT. Translation: CASSIRDSGNTLY. The entire CDR3 sequence reads CASSIRDSGNTLYF.